One sample yielded the 29 T cell receptor beta chains listed below, sequenced in a study of blood T cells in healthy people across ages. For the second PCR, which ran for about 7 to 11 cycles, a sample-barcoded 5' primer and a J-beta primer mix were used. Each CDR3 protein gets one entry after TCRdb re-called the 5' RACE reads with MiXCR. The table has about 640,000 distinct CDR3 sequences, under 65% seen once. The specimen was blood. These receptors originate from a man aged 55 to 70 in good health.

The chain links TRBV14 to TRBJ1-1; 7 bases match TRBD1. Per germline, CDR1 SGHDN and CDR2 FVKESK. The ends lost 6 bases at V and 5 bases at J; junction bases unmatched: 6. This CDR3 contains 13 residues. The CDR3 loop reads CASRKGGLTEAFF. In DNA form, the CDR3 reads TGTGCCAGCAGAAAAGGGGGCTTGACTGAAGCTTTCTTT.

The genes are TRBV19 and TRBJ1-5; D gene uncertain. There are 11 residues in the CDR3. In germline, CDR1 is LNHDA, CDR2 SQIVND (reference sequence). V was pared by 4 bases and J by 11 bases, with 9 bases between. This chain's CDR3 is CASSKVGTQHF. In DNA form, the CDR3 reads TGTGCCAGTAGTAAAGTTGGTACCCAGCATTTT.

The chain recombines TRBV10-3 with TRBJ2-5; D could derive from TRBD1 or TRBD2 (6 bases each). CDR3 length: 17 amino acids. Germline V gene data show CDR1 as ENHRY and CDR2 as SYGVKD. The germline V and J ends were trimmed by 0 bases and 2 bases, with 16 bases remaining between them. CDR3 nucleotides: TGTGCCATCAGTGAGTCCGGAGGGGGTAGGGGACAAGAGACCCAGTACTTC. Encoded protein: CAISESGGGRGQETQYF.

This chain connects TRBV20-1 to TRBJ1-1; D uncertain. The CDR3 has 13 amino acids. In germline, CDR1 is DFQATT, CDR2 SNEGSKA (reference sequence). V was pared by 3 bases and J by 1 base, with 9 bases between. CDR3 nucleotide sequence: TGCAGTGCTAGCCCGACAAAGAACACTGAAGCTTTCTTT. Encoded protein: CSASPTKNTEAFF.

The chain carries TRBV6-5 and TRBJ1-1, with a tentative D call TRBD1 (5 bases). CDR3 length equals 15 residues. Trimming removed 2 bases from V and 5 bases from J, with 15 bases in between. Germline V gene lookup returns CDR1 MNHEY and CDR2 SVGAGI. The CDR3 spells CASSYGSRAGTEAFF. In nucleotides, the CDR3 is TGTGCCAGCAGTTACGGTTCCAGGGCCGGGACTGAAGCTTTCTTT.

This clonotype was seen at least ten times. The chain is built from TRBV18 and TRBJ2-5; D is perhaps TRBD2 (5 bases). Germline lookup yields CDR1 KGHSH and CDR2 LQKENI. V lost 8 bases to trimming and J lost 2 bases, with 12 bases between them. This CDR3 comprises 13 residues. DNA for the CDR3: TGTGCCAGCAGCCCCGGGGATCAAGAGACCCAGTACTTC. Translated, it gives CASSPGDQETQYF.

In this sample, this clonotype turned up a few times. The rearrangement links TRBV4-1 to TRBJ2-1, with D possibly being TRBD1 (5 bases). The V and J ends lost 1 base and 6 bases respectively, with 13 bases between them. The CDR3 is 15 residues long. Germline loops: CDR1 MGHRA, CDR2 YSYEKL. CDR3 nucleotides: TGCGCCAGCAGCCAAGTTTATACAGGCCCCAATGAGCAGTTCTTC. Translated: CASSQVYTGPNEQFF.

This clonotype has a single count. J is TRBJ2-1 and V is TRBV10-3, with D possibly matching TRBD2 (6 bases). The CDR3 sequence is 15 residues long. Germline CDR1 is ENHRY and CDR2 is SYGVKD. Deletions cut 4 bases from V and 5 bases from J, with 15 bases between. Written as DNA, the CDR3 is TGTGCCATCAGTGGCAGCGGCGGGGCCCACAATGAGCAGTTCTTC. Its translation is CAISGSGGAHNEQFF.

The chain links TRBV5-5 to TRBJ2-6, with TRBD1 matching over 11 bases. Germline CDR1 is SGHKS and CDR2 is YYEKEE (reference sequence). Germline trimming cut 4 bases from V and 2 bases from J; bases unmatched to any gene: 2. The CDR3 length is 16 residues. CDR3 sequence: CASSQGQGAGANVLTF. CDR3 nucleotide sequence: TGTGCCAGCAGCCAGGGACAGGGGGCTGGGGCCAACGTCCTGACTTTC.

The chain recombines TRBV20-1 with TRBJ2-3; TRBD2 aligns across 8 bases. Germline lookup yields CDR1 DFQATT and CDR2 SNEGSKA (reference sequence). V shed 5 bases, J shed 2 bases, and the junction held 9 bases outside the gene matches. The CDR3 runs 15 residues. The CDR3 region has the DNA TGCAGTGCTTCCTCCGGGACTAGGCACACAGATACGCAGTATTTT. Its translation is CSASSGTRHTDTQYF.

The genes are TRBV7-9 and TRBJ2-4; the D is unclear. The J call may not be correct, given that the DNA end is closer to TRBJ2-5. The CDR3 is made up of 14 amino acids. The V gene's germline CDR1 is SEHNR and CDR2 FQNEAQ (reference sequence). This CDR3 reads CASSFRRSAETQYF. The CDR3 coding sequence is TGTGCCAGCAGCTTCCGACGCTCGGCGGAGACCCAGTACTTC.

This clonotype is a singleton in its sample. The chain has TRBV6-1 and TRBJ1-5, with a possible D match to TRBD1 (6 bases). The V and J ends lost 6 bases and 6 bases respectively, with 15 bases between them. Germline V CDR1 and CDR2: MNHNS, SASEGT. The CDR3 has 14 amino acids. DNA for the CDR3: TGTGCCAGCAGGAGACAGGAGGGAGCTCAGCCCCAGCATTTT. Its protein is CASRRQEGAQPQHF.

The chain uses TRBV28 and TRBJ1-2; D uncertain. The CDR3 consists of 13 residues. Trimming cost V 3 bases and J 8 bases, with 13 bases left between them. Germline lookup yields CDR1 MDHEN and CDR2 SYDVKM. The CDR3 region has the DNA TGTGCCAGCAGTTTTACGCCACGATGGGGCTACACCTTC. This codes for CASSFTPRWGYTF.

The rearrangement joins TRBV5-1 to TRBJ2-3; D perhaps matches TRBD2 (5 bases). CDR1 SGHRS and CDR2 YFSETQ come from the germline V gene. V dropped 4 bases and J dropped 1 base, with 13 bases sitting between them. The CDR3 is 15 amino acids. The CDR3 nucleotides are TGCGCCAGCAGCCCCGAGGGTCGGGGCACAGATACGCAGTATTTT. It is translated as CASSPEGRGTDTQYF.

This clonotype turned up a few times. The V and J genes are TRBV10-3 and TRBJ2-1; 12 nucleotides align to TRBD2. Germline CDR1 and CDR2: ENHRY and SYGVKD. The CDR3 consists of 15 residues. V lost 3 bases to trimming and J lost 6 bases; unmatched junction nucleotides: 3. DNA of the CDR3: TGTGCCATCAGTGAAGGGACTAGCGGGTTCAATGAGCAGTTCTTC. Translating it yields CAISEGTSGFNEQFF.

This clonotype was found a few times. The gene calls are TRBV20-1 and TRBJ1-2, with D unclear. CDR1 is DFQATT, CDR2 SNEGSKA, per germline (reference sequence). V lost 1 base, J lost 5 bases, and 14 bases lay in between. CDR3 size: 14 residues. The CDR3 is CSARVGGLSYGYTF. Written as DNA, the CDR3 is TGCAGTGCTAGAGTGGGAGGGTTGAGTTATGGCTACACCTTC.

The rearrangement links TRBV9 to TRBJ2-5; a possible D gene is TRBD1 (5 bases). This CDR3 contains 15 residues. With 4 bases removed from V and 1 base from J, the gap between germline ends came to 14 bases. Germline CDR1 SGDLS, CDR2 YYNGEE. This chain's CDR3 is CASSLTPQGQETQYF. Here the CDR3 DNA reads TGTGCCAGCAGCTTAACCCCTCAGGGCCAAGAGACCCAGTACTTC.

This clonotype was detected a few times. V usage is TRBV20-1 and J usage is TRBJ1-4; 9 positions agree with TRBD1. With V trimmed by 2 bases and J by 1 base, 14 bases remained unmatched. The length of the CDR3 is 19 residues. CDR1 is DFQATT, CDR2 SNEGSKA, per germline (reference sequence). In nucleotides, the CDR3 is TGCAGTGCTAGACGCAGCCGGACAGGGGCTACGGTAACTAATGAAAAACTGTTTTTT. It encodes CSARRSRTGATVTNEKLFF.

The chain links TRBV7-9 to TRBJ1-2; possibly TRBD1 for D (6 bases). V was pared by 3 bases and J by 4 bases, with 12 bases between. Germline values: CDR1 SEHNR, CDR2 FQNEAQ (reference sequence). The CDR3 is 14 amino acids. The CDR3 sequence is CASSLDGQPYGYTF. For the CDR3, the DNA is TGTGCCAGCAGCTTGGACGGACAGCCCTATGGCTACACCTTC.

The rearrangement uses TRBV28 and TRBJ1-4; D may be TRBD1 (5 bases). V was shortened by 5 bases and J by 3 bases, with 13 bases between the two germline ends. CDR3 size: 15 residues. Germline CDR1 MDHEN, CDR2 SYDVKM. The CDR3 DNA sequence: TGTGCCAGCAGTCCCCCCCGGGGGGCTAATGAAAAACTGTTTTTT. The encoded protein is CASSPPRGANEKLFF.

For this clonotype: This may come from a read error, since a much larger clone is one base off. The chain carries TRBV7-2 and TRBJ1-2; 8 nucleotides align to TRBD1. The length of the CDR3 is 15 residues. The V gene end was trimmed by 8 bases and the J gene end by 8 bases; junction bases not matched to a gene: 16. The germline V gene has CDR1 SGHTA and CDR2 FQGNSA. In DNA form, the CDR3 reads TGTGCCAGCGGCGGAGGGACAGGCTATGCGTTAGGCTACACCTTC. Protein product: CASGGGTGYALGYTF.

The chain couples TRBV27 to TRBJ2-2, with 9 bases lining up with TRBD2. There are 17 residues in the CDR3. V was pared by 5 bases and J by 0 bases, with 7 bases of the junction left unmatched. Germline values: CDR1 MNHEY, CDR2 SMNVEV (reference sequence). CDR3 sequence reads: CASSTLPSGTNTGELFF. The CDR3, as DNA: TGTGCCAGCAGTACCCTCCCTAGCGGGACGAACACCGGGGAGCTGTTTTTT.

This clonotype has ten or more counts. The chain is built from TRBV10-3 and TRBJ1-1, with TRBD1 matching 7 bases. The J segment lost 0 bases and the V segment lost 2 bases, leaving 3 bases of the junction unmatched. This CDR3 is built from 15 residues. The germline CDR1 and CDR2 sequences are ENHRY and SYGVKD. The CDR3 nucleotides are TGTGCCATCAGTGAGAGGGGGACAGTGAACACTGAAGCTTTCTTT. It codes for CAISERGTVNTEAFF.

J is TRBJ2-6 and V is TRBV5-5, with 8 bases matching TRBD1. The CDR3 runs to 18 residues. Germline V CDR1 and CDR2: SGHKS, YYEKEE (reference sequence). J was trimmed by 0 bases and V by 10 bases; bases with no gene match: 15. DNA of the CDR3: TGTGCCCCCAGGGACAGGATTCTCGACGGCTCTGGGGCCAACGTCCTGACTTTC. Translating it yields CAPRDRILDGSGANVLTF.

J is TRBJ2-3 and V is TRBV20-1; TRBD2 agrees at 8 bases. V trimming: 5 bases; J trimming: 1 base; junction bases outside the gene matches: 8. The germline V gene has CDR1 DFQATT and CDR2 SNEGSKA (reference sequence). The CDR3 is made up of 15 amino acids. The DNA of the CDR3 is TGCAGTGCTGATAGAGCGGGGGTGGGCACAGATACGCAGTATTTT. Translation: CSADRAGVGTDTQYF.

There are a few counts of this clonotype. The gene calls are TRBV24-1 and TRBJ2-3; D possibly uses TRBD1 or TRBD2 (5 bases each). The germline gives CDR1 KGHDR, CDR2 SFDVKD. The V end lost 2 bases, the J end lost 0 bases, and 8 bases lay between the germline ends. CDR3 size: 15 residues. The CDR3 region has the DNA TGTGCCACCAGTGATTCGAGGGGTAGCACAGATACGCAGTATTTT. Its translation: CATSDSRGSTDTQYF.

In regard to this clonotype: Mismatch with germline at one junction end may stem from a read error. The rearrangement links TRBV12-3 or TRBV12-4 to TRBJ1-2; TRBD1 matches at 10 bases. The CDR3 has 16 amino acids. CDR3: CAGSKTRDRGPYGYTF. DNA of the CDR3: TGTGCCGGCAGCAAAACCCGGGACAGGGGACCATATGGCTACACCTTC.

The chain is built from TRBV11-2 and TRBJ2-6; tentatively, D is TRBD1 (6 bases). Deletions cut 1 base from V and 1 base from J, with 11 bases between. Per the germline V gene, CDR1 is SGHAT and CDR2 is FQNNGV. CDR3 length: 17 amino acids. CDR3 sequence reads: CASSLARGTSGANVLTF. In DNA, the CDR3 is TGTGCCAGCAGCTTAGCCAGGGGAACTTCTGGGGCCAACGTCCTGACTTTC.

This clonotype was picked up a small number of times. J is TRBJ2-1 and V is TRBV4-1, with 7 nucleotides matching TRBD2. CDR1 and CDR2 (germline): MGHRA, YSYEKL. The J segment lost 3 bases and the V segment lost 1 base, leaving 6 bases of the junction unmatched. This CDR3 comprises 16 residues. CDR3 coding DNA: TGCGCCAGCAGCCAAGGCCTCGCTAGCGGCTACAATGAGCAGTTCTTC. This translates into CASSQGLASGYNEQFF.